The entry below describes one T cell receptor beta chain. CDR1 is LGHNA and CDR2 is YNFKEQ in the germline V gene. CDR3 size: 15 residues. V lost 1 base, J lost 0 bases, and 10 bases lay in between. These data are taken from a study of blood T cell repertoires in COVID-19. How the authors handled the data: From reference gene primer amplification, estimates of nucleated cell counts were derived. Sequenced by immunoSEQ multiplex PCR; TCRdb stores in-frame clones only, minus some. V and J calls and clone size follow that table, whereas D and trimming were derived from the DNA. This sample has tens of thousands of clones, with about nine tenths found just once.

The material sequenced was peripheral blood. The genes are TRBV4-2 and TRBJ2-7; tentative D call: TRBD1 (6 bases). The sequence was collected from a human donor in a cohort sampled during active COVID-19. The CDR3, as DNA: TGTGCCAGCAGCCAAGTCCTACAGGGCTCCTACGAGCAGTACTTC. Protein: CASSQVLQGSYEQYF.